A single sample is the source of the 28 T cell receptor beta chains below, sequenced in a study of somatic mutations in cytotoxic T cells in rheumatoid arthritis. Generated by immunoSEQ multiplex PCR, the TCRdb table keeps only in-frame clones and is missing some. This table has 9,500 to 15,000 clones, roughly four fifths appearing once. The specimen sequenced was CD8+ T cells sorted from blood. These receptors were obtained from a woman in her fifties or sixties in good health.

This sequence joins TRBV6-1 and TRBJ2-1, with D possibly being TRBD2 (7 bases). The CDR3 contains 13 residues. Trimming took off 6 bases at V and 4 bases at J, with 10 bases between the two ends. Germline CDR1 reads MNHNS; CDR2 reads SASEGT. Here the CDR3 reads CASRGGGYNEQFF. The CDR3 coding sequence is TGTGCCAGCAGAGGGGGGGGATACAATGAGCAGTTCTTC.

This clone is a singleton in its sample. The V gene is TRBV16, the J gene TRBJ2-7; D is possibly TRBD1 (5 bases). The germline V and J ends were trimmed by 5 bases and 0 bases, with 17 bases remaining between them. The CDR3 is made up of 16 amino acids. Germline V lookup: CDR1 KGHSY, CDR2 FQNENV. The CDR3 spells CASSTRTSGASYEQYF. The CDR3 DNA reads as TGTGCCAGCAGCACGAGGACATCCGGAGCCTCCTACGAGCAGTACTTC.

The chain couples TRBV28 to TRBJ2-7; tentative D call: TRBD2 (6 bases). V was shortened by 1 base and J by 0 bases, with 13 bases between the two germline ends. Per the germline V gene, CDR1 is MDHEN and CDR2 is SYDVKM. CDR3 length: 16 amino acids. The CDR3 DNA follows: TGTGCCAGCAGTTTATACGGGGAGGCCCCCTCCTACGAGCAGTACTTC. This gives the protein CASSLYGEAPSYEQYF.

J is TRBJ2-2 and V is TRBV28; 7 positions match TRBD2. CDR3 length: 18 residues. The V gene end was trimmed by 6 bases and the J gene end by 3 bases; junction bases not matched to a gene: 16. Germline V gives CDR1 MDHEN, CDR2 SYDVKM. The CDR3 region has the DNA TGTGCCAGCAGCCCCAACGGTGGGGAGGGGCCGTACACCGGGGAGCTGTTTTTT. Protein: CASSPNGGEGPYTGELFF.

V and J are TRBV10-3 and TRBJ2-7, with 7 bases that match TRBD1. V shed 7 bases and J 5 bases; nucleotides not matched to a gene: 5. The germline V gene encodes CDR1 ENHRY and CDR2 SYGVKD. The length of the CDR3 is 12 residues. Written as DNA, the CDR3 is TGTGCCATCACTACCACAGGGGACGAGCAGTACTTC. The encoded protein is CAITTTGDEQYF.

J is TRBJ2-1 and V is TRBV7-9, with D maybe TRBD2 (5 bases). The V end was cut by 5 bases, the J end by 6 bases, with 14 bases between. The germline CDR1 and CDR2 sequences are SEHNR and FQNEAQ (reference sequence). The CDR3 runs to 14 residues. The DNA of the CDR3 is TGTGCCAGCAGCCCGGCCCCCCGGGGCAATGAGCAGTTCTTC. Its translation: CASSPAPRGNEQFF.

This rearrangement joins TRBV7-2 to TRBJ1-6; D is ambiguous. This CDR3 has 15 amino acids. Per the germline V gene, CDR1 is SGHTA and CDR2 is FQGNSA. Trimming removed 5 bases at V and 7 bases at J, with 15 bases between. This CDR3 is CASSPMAGENSPLHF. DNA for the CDR3: TGTGCCAGCAGCCCCATGGCGGGAGAAAATTCACCCCTCCACTTT.

The chain combines TRBV2 with TRBJ2-5; the D is unclear. The V end lost 1 base, the J end lost 5 bases, and 14 bases lay between the germline ends. Germline loops: CDR1 SNHLY, CDR2 FYNNEI. This CDR3 spans 15 amino acids. This CDR3 reads CASSEGRLPPETQYF. In DNA form, the CDR3 reads TGTGCCAGCAGTGAAGGGAGATTGCCCCCGGAGACCCAGTACTTC.

The sample holds one count of this clone. The chain combines TRBV9 with TRBJ2-1; 8 bases agree with TRBD1. The length of the CDR3 is 16 residues. Germline V CDR1 and CDR2: SGDLS, YYNGEE. V lost 3 bases to trimming and J lost 4 bases; unmatched junction nucleotides: 9. CDR3 in DNA: TGTGCCAGCAGCGAGAGGGGGACAGGCCTTTACAATGAGCAGTTCTTC. Amino acids: CASSERGTGLYNEQFF.

The chain has TRBV15 and TRBJ2-5; 9 nucleotides line up with TRBD2. Germline CDR1 LNHNV, CDR2 YYDKDF (reference sequence). The CDR3 extends over 17 amino acids. J gave up 2 bases and V 4 bases, and 11 bases lay outside the gene matches. CDR3 sequence reads: CATSKISGLAGQETQYF. DNA for the CDR3: TGTGCCACCAGCAAAATCAGCGGGCTAGCGGGGCAAGAGACCCAGTACTTC.

The rearrangement uses TRBV6-1 and TRBJ1-6; no clear D gene. Germline V gives CDR1 MNHNS, CDR2 SASEGT. The CDR3 is 12 amino acids. V lost 7 bases and J lost 9, with 10 bases in between. The CDR3 DNA is TGTGCCAGCACCACCGTCGGTTCACCCCTCCACTTT. This encodes CASTTVGSPLHF.

This rearrangement joins TRBV7-3 to TRBJ1-1, with TRBD1 matching 10 bases. Germline V CDR1 and CDR2: SGHTA, FQGTGA. The CDR3 spans 14 residues. Trimming removed 4 bases from V and 3 bases from J; junction bases left unmatched: 2. The CDR3 sequence: CASSSGQGHTEAFF. CDR3 coding DNA: TGTGCCAGCAGCTCGGGACAGGGGCACACTGAAGCTTTCTTT.

The chain is built from TRBV29-1 and TRBJ2-3; perhaps TRBD1 as D (5 bases). The CDR3 sequence is 13 residues long. Germline lookup yields CDR1 SQVTM and CDR2 ANQGSEA. V lost 4 bases, J lost 2 bases, and 10 bases lay in between. CDR3 in DNA: TGCAGCGTTGGTGGGGCCGACACAGATACGCAGTATTTT. Protein: CSVGGADTDTQYF.

Concerning this clone itself: At one end the junction does not follow the germline gene, possibly because of a read error. The CDR3 DNA is TGTGCCATCAGTGAAGAGCTCCCGATTAACTATGGCTACACCTTC. Translation: CAISEELPINYGYTF. The chain combines TRBV2 with TRBJ1-2; unclear D gene. The CDR3 covers 15 residues. CDR1 and CDR2 (germline): SNHLY, FYNNEI.

The V gene is TRBV5-4, the J gene TRBJ2-5; 8 nucleotides line up with TRBD1. The CDR3 runs to 14 residues. Germline loops: CDR1 SGHNT, CDR2 YYREEE (reference sequence). The J segment lost 2 bases and the V segment lost 7 bases, leaving 7 bases of the junction unmatched. Here the CDR3 DNA reads TGTGCCAGCCAACCCGGACAGGGACAAGAGACCCAGTACTTC. It codes for CASQPGQGQETQYF.

The chain carries TRBV2 and TRBJ1-2, with TRBD1 identical over 9 bases. This CDR3 is 15 amino acids long. V trimming: 5 bases; J trimming: 7 bases; junction bases outside the gene matches: 11. Germline lookup yields CDR1 SNHLY and CDR2 FYNNEI. The CDR3 coding sequence is TGTGCCAGCAGTCCCCCTGAGACAGGGGGATTTGGCTACACCTTC. It codes for CASSPPETGGFGYTF.

This clone was seen a handful of times. This chain joins TRBV4-1 and TRBJ2-5; 9 bases line up with TRBD2. The V segment lost 0 bases and the J segment 5 bases; nucleotides outside the gene matches: 7. Germline lookup yields CDR1 MGHRA and CDR2 YSYEKL. This CDR3 is built from 16 residues. This chain's CDR3 is CASSQEISGGFETQYF. DNA for the CDR3: TGCGCCAGCAGCCAAGAAATTAGCGGGGGCTTCGAGACCCAGTACTTC.

The chain carries TRBV21-1 and TRBJ2-7; TRBD1 is the table's D call and was not checked against the DNA. TRBV21-1 is labeled a pseudogene. The CDR3 has 14 amino acids. The DNA for the CDR3 is TGTGCCAGCAGCGGGGGACAGCGAGCCTACGAGCAGTACTTC. Translation gives CASSGGQRAYEQYF.

With respect to this clone: Sequence at one end of the junction differs from germline and may be a read error. This chain uses TRBV25-1 with TRBJ2-2; perhaps TRBD2 as D (5 bases). The CDR3 runs 18 residues. Germline V CDR1 and CDR2: MGHDK, SYGVNS. The CDR3 DNA follows: TGTGCCAGCAGTGAATACTCAGGAACAGCCTTGAACACCGGGGAGCTGCTTTTT. Protein product: CASSEYSGTALNTGELLF.

The chain recombines TRBV19 with TRBJ1-5; 9 bases align to TRBD1. This CDR3 is 14 amino acids long. J lost 7 bases, V lost 4 bases, and 5 bases had no gene match. Germline-derived CDR1 and CDR2 are LNHDA and SQIVND (reference sequence). This CDR3 is CASSRGTGWQPQHF. In nucleotides, the CDR3 is TGTGCCAGTAGTAGAGGGACAGGGTGGCAGCCCCAGCATTTT.

On this clone: The junction departs from germline at one end; a sequencing error may be responsible. The V call is TRBV6-1, the J call TRBJ2-1; TRBD2 aligns across 11 bases. The CDR3 spans 15 residues. Germline V gene sequence: CDR1 MNHNS, CDR2 SASEGT. The CDR3, as DNA: TGTGCCAACAGTGAAATGTCTAGCGGGGGGATTGAGCAGTTCTTC. The encoded protein is CANSEMSSGGIEQFF.

This chain links TRBV5-8 with TRBJ2-1; possible D gene TRBD1, 5 bases. V lost 0 bases and J lost 7, with 5 bases in between. CDR1 SGHTS and CDR2 YDEGEE come from the germline V gene. The CDR3 loop spans 12 amino acids. This CDR3 is CASSLDRNEQFF. DNA for the CDR3: TGTGCCAGCAGCTTGGACAGGAATGAGCAGTTCTTC.

The chain has TRBV7-9 and TRBJ2-3; D unclear. Germline V gives CDR1 SEHNR, CDR2 FQNEAQ (reference sequence). This CDR3 is 15 amino acids long. The V end lost 4 bases, the J end lost 1 base, and 12 bases lay between the germline ends. Here the CDR3 DNA reads TGTGCCAGCAGCTCCCTTTATTTAGGCACAGATACGCAGTATTTT. Translation: CASSSLYLGTDTQYF. The complete variable domain, with remaining parts taken from reference TRBV7-9 and TRBJ2-3, reads DTGVSQNPRHKITKRGQNVTFRCDPISEHNRLYWYRQTLGQGPEFLTYFQNEAQLEKSRLLSDRFSAERPKGSFSTLEIQRTEQGDSAMYLCASSSLYLGTDTQYFGPGTRLTVL.

V usage is TRBV7-6 and J usage is TRBJ1-1, with D maybe TRBD1 (6 bases). Germline loops: CDR1 SGHVS, CDR2 FNYEAQ. This CDR3 contains 14 residues. V was trimmed by 4 bases and J by 6 bases, leaving 15 bases between them. The chain's CDR3 is CASSSGGGGSEAFF. In nucleotides, the CDR3 is TGTGCCAGCAGCTCCGGAGGGGGAGGGTCTGAAGCTTTCTTT.

CDR3 bases: TGTGCCATAGGACAGGGGAGAAACACCGGGGAGCTGTTTTTT. Its protein product is CAIGQGRNTGELFF. The rearrangement joins TRBV15 to TRBJ2-2; 9 nucleotides agree with TRBD1. The trim removed 10 bases at V and 2 bases at J, leaving 5 bases unmatched. Germline V gene lookup returns CDR1 LNHNV and CDR2 YYDKDF (reference sequence). The CDR3 runs 14 residues. Supplemented by reference TRBV15 and TRBJ2-2, the full variable domain reads DAMVIQNPRYQVTQFGKPVTLSCSQTLNHNVMYWYQQKSSQAPKLLFHYYDKDFNNEADTPDNFQSRRPNTSFCFLDIRSPGLGDTAMYLCAIGQGRNTGELFFGEGSRLTVL.

The rearrangement uses TRBV5-6 and TRBJ2-2; 8 nucleotides line up with TRBD2. This CDR3 comprises 13 residues. After removal of 6 bases from V and 6 bases from J, the junction contained 4 bases not matched to a gene. CDR1 is SGHDT and CDR2 is YYEEEE in the germline V gene. CDR3 bases: TGTGCCAGCACTCCCGGGGGGGCCGGGGAGCTGTTTTTT. This sequence encodes CASTPGGAGELFF. Drawing the rest from reference TRBV5-6 and TRBJ2-2, the complete variable domain is DAGVTQSPTHLIKTRGQQVTLRCSPKSGHDTVSWYQQALGQGPQFIFQYYEEEERQRGNFPDRFSGHQFPNYSSELNVNALLLGDSALYLCASTPGGAGELFFGEGSRLTVL.

The chain joins TRBV5-6 to TRBJ2-3; D is unclear. Germline V lookup: CDR1 SGHDT, CDR2 YYEEEE. V lost 4 bases to trimming and J lost 4 bases, with 16 bases between them. This CDR3 comprises 15 residues. The CDR3 here is CASSLRAERPDTQYF. In DNA form, the CDR3 reads TGTGCCAGCAGCCTGCGTGCTGAACGCCCAGATACGCAGTATTTT.

The chain joins TRBV5-1 to TRBJ1-2; possibly TRBD1 for D (6 bases). Deletions cut 4 bases from V and 4 bases from J, with 14 bases between. Germline CDR1 SGHRS, CDR2 YFSETQ. The CDR3 spans 14 residues. The CDR3 sequence is CASSPVGQIYGYTF. The CDR3 coding sequence is TGCGCCAGCAGCCCAGTCGGACAGATCTATGGCTACACCTTC.